The source of this T cell receptor (beta chain) is a study of blood T cell repertoires in COVID-19. Study at large: Nucleic acid was either cDNA or gDNA, and it came from T cells, B-cell-depleted T cells, or PBMCs.

Cohorts were based on clinical histories the participants reported. V lost 10 bases, J lost 7 bases, and 7 bases stayed unmatched. CDR3 length: 13 residues. In germline, CDR1 is MDHEN, CDR2 SYDVKM. Authors' methods: Estimation of nucleated cell counts was performed using reference gene primer amplification. TCRdb's copy holds only in-frame clones and misses some; the assay was immunoSEQ multiplex PCR. That table gives V, J and clone size, and the DNA gave D and trimming. This sample has approximately 170,000 clones; around 88% occur once, and the top ten carry 3.5% to 4%. The sequencing sample was made of PBMCs or T cells enriched from blood (not recorded which). The chain is built from TRBV28 and TRBJ1-6; 7 bases align to TRBD1. The source is a woman aged 45-65 years in a cohort exposed to, infected with or recovered from COVID-19 (not recorded which). The CDR3 DNA follows: TGTGCCATGTCAGGGGGAACGAATTCACCCCTCCACTTT. This sequence encodes CAMSGGTNSPLHF.